The clone carrying this T cell receptor (beta chain) was observed a handful of times. A much bigger clone sits one base away, suggesting this may be a read error. The data are from a study of identical twins' blood T cells. There are 15 residues in the CDR3. The V end was cut by 7 bases, the J end by 2 bases, with 17 bases between. TCRdb analysed the 5' RACE reads with MiXCR anew, one entry per CDR3 protein. Of roughly 340,000 distinct CDR3 sequences detected, approximately 30% appear once; the ten largest clones hold 6.1%. The source material was PBMCs. The sequence was collected from a woman aged 18-49 years in good health. This chain joins TRBV12-3 or TRBV12-4 and TRBJ1-1, with no clear D. The CDR3 here is CASTTVRMINTEAFF. In DNA form, the CDR3 reads TGTGCCAGCACTACGGTCCGTATGATTAACACTGAAGCTTTCTTT.